This T cell receptor beta chain came from a study of blood T cell repertoires in COVID-19. At the level of the study: Acute and convalescent COVID-19 samples came from the United States, Italy and Spain. T cells, B-cell-depleted T cells, or PBMCs supplied cDNA or gDNA.

As processed by the authors: Quantification of nucleated cells was approximated via reference gene primer amplification. Measured with immunoSEQ multiplex PCR; TCRdb has only the in-frame clones, and not every one. V, J and clone size are taken as reported in that table, and D and trimming were inferred from the DNA itself. Of about 260,000 clones in the sample, approximately 86% are singletons; the top ten hold over 0.55%. J lost 5 bases, V lost 2 bases, and 15 bases had no gene match. Germline CDR1 reads MNHEY; CDR2 reads SMNVEV (reference sequence). The CDR3 extends over 18 amino acids. V gene TRBV27 combines with J gene TRBJ1-5; 7 positions match TRBD1. The clonotype was recovered from a human donor in a cohort sampled during active COVID-19. The sample was peripheral blood. CDR3: CASSLIRPGAGGDQPQHF. Here the CDR3 DNA reads TGTGCCAGCAGTTTAATTCGCCCCGGGGCAGGGGGTGATCAGCCCCAGCATTTT.